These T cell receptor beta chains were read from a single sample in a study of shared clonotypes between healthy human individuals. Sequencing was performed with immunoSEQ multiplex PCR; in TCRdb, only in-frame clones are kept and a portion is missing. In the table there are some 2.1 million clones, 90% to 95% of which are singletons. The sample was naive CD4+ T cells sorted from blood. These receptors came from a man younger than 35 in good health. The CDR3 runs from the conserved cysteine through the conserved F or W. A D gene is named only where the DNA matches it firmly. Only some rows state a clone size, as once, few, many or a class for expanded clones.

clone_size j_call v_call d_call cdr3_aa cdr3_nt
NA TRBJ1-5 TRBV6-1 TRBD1 CASSHDRDAQPQHF TGTGCCAGCAGCCATGACAGGGATGCTCAGCCCCAGCATTTT
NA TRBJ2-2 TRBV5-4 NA CASSLAGINTGELFF TGTGCCAGCAGCTTGGCGGGGATAAACACCGGGGAGCTGTTTTTT
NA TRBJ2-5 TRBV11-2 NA CASSWRGGETQYF TGTGCCAGCAGCTGGAGGGGCGGTGAGACCCAGTACTTC
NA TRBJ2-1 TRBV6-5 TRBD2 CASGGAAGGPSEQFF TGTGCCAGCGGAGGCGCAGCGGGGGGGCCGAGTGAGCAGTTCTTC
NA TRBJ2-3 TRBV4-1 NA CASSQGNPTDTQYF TGCGCCAGCAGCCAAGGAAACCCCACAGATACGCAGTATTTT
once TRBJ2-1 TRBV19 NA CASSIAATVSYNEQFF TGTGCCAGTAGTATAGCGGCGACGGTCTCCTACAATGAGCAGTTCTTC
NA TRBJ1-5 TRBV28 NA CASSSLGRGVGQPQHF TGTGCCAGCAGTTCCCTGGGGAGGGGTGTGGGTCAGCCCCAGCATTTT
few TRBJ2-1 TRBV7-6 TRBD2 CASSLVASGGNEQFF TGTGCCAGCAGCTTAGTGGCTAGCGGGGGGAATGAGCAGTTCTTC
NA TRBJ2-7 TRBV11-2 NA CASSVAGVEQYF TGTGCCAGCAGCGTCGCAGGGGTGGAGCAGTACTTC
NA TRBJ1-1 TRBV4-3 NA CASSQGGSGRNTEAFF TGCGCCAGCAGCCAAGGGGGGTCGGGACGGAACACTGAAGCTTTCTTT
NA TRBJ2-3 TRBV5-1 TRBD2 CASSLGTSGHGDTQYF TGCGCCAGCAGCTTGGGGACTAGCGGACATGGGGATACGCAGTATTTT
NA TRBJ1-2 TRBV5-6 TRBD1 CASSFKGQGIYGYTF TGTGCCAGCAGCTTTAAGGGACAGGGGATCTATGGCTACACCTTC
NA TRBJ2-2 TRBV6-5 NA CASSYSPGTGTGELFF TGTGCCAGCAGTTACTCGCCGGGGACGGGGACCGGGGAGCTGTTTTTT
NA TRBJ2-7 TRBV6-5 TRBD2 CASSRRLAGESEQYF TGTGCCAGCAGCCGTAGACTAGCGGGGGAGAGCGAGCAGTACTTC
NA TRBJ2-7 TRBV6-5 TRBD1 CASRRTGTGNYEQYF TGTGCCAGCAGGCGTACCGGGACAGGGAACTACGAGCAGTACTTC
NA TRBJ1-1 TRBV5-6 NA CASSFGVGDTEAFF TGTGCCAGCAGCTTCGGGGTTGGGGACACTGAAGCTTTCTTT
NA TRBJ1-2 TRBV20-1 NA CSGAVNYGYTF TGCAGTGGGGCGGTCAACTATGGCTACACCTTC
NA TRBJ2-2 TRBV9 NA CASTLDRTNTGELFF TGTGCCAGCACCTTGGACAGAACAAACACCGGGGAGCTGTTTTTT
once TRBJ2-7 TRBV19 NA CASSMAGSLLSEQYF TGTGCCAGTAGTATGGCGGGGTCTCTACTTTCAGAGCAGTACTTC
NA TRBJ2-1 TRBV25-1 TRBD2 CASQSGGGRFF TGTGCCAGCCAAAGTGGCGGGGGTCGGTTCTTC
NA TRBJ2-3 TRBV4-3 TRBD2 CASSQGLAGVGDTQYF TGCGCCAGCAGCCAGGGACTAGCGGGAGTTGGAGATACGCAGTATTTT
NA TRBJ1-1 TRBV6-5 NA CASSSTGGTEAFF TGTGCCAGCAGTAGCACTGGGGGGACTGAAGCTTTCTTT
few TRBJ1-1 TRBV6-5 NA CASSSEGKGGPRPFF TGTGCCAGCAGTAGCGAAGGGAAGGGGGGGCCAAGGCCTTTCTTT
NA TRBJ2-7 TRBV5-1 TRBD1 CASSPGTGGRYEQYF TGCGCCAGCAGCCCCGGGACAGGGGGCCGCTACGAGCAGTACTTC
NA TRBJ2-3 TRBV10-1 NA CASSSGVDPPPHTDTQYF TGCGCCAGCAGTTCAGGGGTTGATCCCCCCCCGCACACAGATACGCAGTATTTT
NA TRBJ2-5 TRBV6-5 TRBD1 CASTLTGGGETQYF TGTGCCAGCACCCTGACAGGGGGCGGTGAGACCCAGTACTTC
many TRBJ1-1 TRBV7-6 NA CASSLAGTNTEAFF TGTGCCAGCAGCTTAGCAGGGACGAACACTGAAGCTTTCTTT
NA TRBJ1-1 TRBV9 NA CASSFSGQNTEAFF TGTGCCAGCAGCTTCTCGGGACAGAACACTGAAGCTTTCTTT
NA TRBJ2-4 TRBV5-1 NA CASSPFGNIQYF TGCGCCAGCAGCCCCTTCGGGAACATTCAGTACTTC
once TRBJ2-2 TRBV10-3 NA CAISEWSSDTGELFF TGTGCCATCAGTGAGTGGAGTTCGGACACCGGGGAGCTGTTTTTT
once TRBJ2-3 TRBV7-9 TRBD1 CASSLSGRTGVGTDTQYF TGTGCCAGCAGCTTAAGTGGTAGGACAGGGGTTGGCACAGATACGCAGTATTTT
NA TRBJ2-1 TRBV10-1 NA CASSERSGGYNEQFF TGCGCCAGCAGTGAGCGTAGCGGAGGTTACAATGAGCAGTTCTTC
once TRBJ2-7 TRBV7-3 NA CASGLVGYEQYF TGTGCCAGCGGCTTAGTGGGATACGAGCAGTACTTC
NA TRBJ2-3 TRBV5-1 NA CASSLASRSTDTQYF TGCGCCAGCAGCTTGGCCTCGCGGAGCACAGATACGCAGTATTTT
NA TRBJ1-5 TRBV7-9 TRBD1 CASSRQGVSGNQPQHF TGTGCCAGCAGCCGACAGGGAGTGAGCGGCAATCAGCCCCAGCATTTT
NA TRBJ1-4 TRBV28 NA CASRGRGEKLFF TGTGCCAGCAGGGGACGAGGAGAAAAACTGTTTTTT
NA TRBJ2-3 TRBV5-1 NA CASGLEGMSADTQYF TGCGCCAGCGGATTGGAGGGTATGAGCGCAGATACGCAGTATTTT
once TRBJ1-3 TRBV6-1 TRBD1 CASLAGTGTNTIYF TGTGCCAGTCTTGCGGGGACAGGGACTAACACCATATATTTT
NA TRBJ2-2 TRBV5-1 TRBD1 CASSPWDRGGSGELFF TGCGCCAGCAGCCCATGGGACAGGGGTGGATCCGGGGAGCTGTTTTTT
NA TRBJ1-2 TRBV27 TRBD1 CASSFLGTGNYGYTF TGCGCCAGCAGCTTCCTAGGGACAGGGAACTATGGCTACACCTTC
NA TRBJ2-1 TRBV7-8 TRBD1 CASSRQGARGDNEQFF TGTGCCAGCAGCCGCCAGGGGGCGCGGGGAGACAATGAGCAGTTCTTC
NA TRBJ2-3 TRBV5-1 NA CASSLTGNTDTQYF TGCGCCAGCAGCCTTACAGGGAACACAGATACGCAGTATTTT
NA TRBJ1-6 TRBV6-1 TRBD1 CASSGDRGSPPHF TGTGCCAGCAGTGGAGACAGGGGTTCACCCCCCCACTTT
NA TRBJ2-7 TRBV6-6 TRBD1 CASSLTGQSYEQYF TGTGCCAGCAGTCTTACGGGACAGAGCTACGAGCAGTACTTC
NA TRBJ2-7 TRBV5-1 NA CASSEDISYEQYF TGCGCCAGCAGCGAGGACATCTCCTACGAGCAGTACTTC
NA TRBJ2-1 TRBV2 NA CASSERDNEQFF TGTGCCAGCAGTGAGCGGGACAATGAGCAGTTCTTC
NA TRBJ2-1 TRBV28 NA CASSLLLSGMDEQFF TGTGCCAGCAGTCTACTTTTGTCGGGTATGGATGAGCAGTTCTTC
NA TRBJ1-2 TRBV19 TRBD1 CASSIQGANGYTF TGTGCCAGTAGTATACAGGGGGCAAATGGCTACACCTTC